The next 18 T cell receptor beta chains were all read from a single sample in a study of breast tumors, draining lymph nodes, adjacent tissues. TCRdb re-called the multiplex PCR reads through MiXCR, storing one row per CDR3 protein. The table has around 230,000 distinct CDR3 sequences, under 40% seen once. The lymph nodes were axillary draining lymph nodes from breast cancer patients. The sample consisted of axillary lymph node tissue. The receptors were sampled from a female donor with breast cancer. Some clones in this sample may be carry-over from other donors' samples.

The sample holds a few counts of this clonotype. V gene TRBV3-1 combines with J gene TRBJ2-3, with 9 nucleotides matching TRBD2. J lost 1 base, V lost 1 base, and 9 bases had no gene match. Germline V gives CDR1 LGHDT, CDR2 YNNKEL (reference sequence). This CDR3 has 18 amino acids. Here the CDR3 reads CASSQGAGGPRRTDTQYF. The CDR3 region has the DNA TGTGCCAGCAGCCAAGGCGCGGGGGGGCCGAGGCGCACAGATACGCAGTATTTT.

This clonotype occurred once. The chain combines TRBV20-1 with TRBJ1-5; perhaps TRBD1 as D (5 bases). The CDR3 is 13 residues long. V dropped 4 bases and J dropped 1 base, with 8 bases sitting between them. CDR1 DFQATT and CDR2 SNEGSKA come from the germline V gene (reference sequence). The CDR3 here is CSAKGTSNQPQHF. CDR3 nucleotides: TGCAGTGCTAAAGGGACGAGCAATCAGCCCCAGCATTTT.

This rearrangement joins TRBV7-9 to TRBJ2-7; a possible D gene is TRBD1 (5 bases). Per the germline V gene, CDR1 is SEHNR and CDR2 is FQNEAQ (reference sequence). Trimming took 4 bases from V and 4 from J, leaving 8 bases between them. This CDR3 is built from 12 residues. The CDR3 coding sequence is TGTGCCAGCAGCTCTCAGGGATACGAGCAGTACGTC. Amino acids: CASSSQGYEQYV.

The chain links TRBV11-3 to TRBJ2-2; D may be TRBD1 or TRBD2 (5 bases each). Per germline, CDR1 SGHNT and CDR2 YENEEA. The CDR3 has 16 residues. The ends were cut back, 1 base at V and 0 bases at J, with 9 bases in the middle. The CDR3 loop reads CASSLVGAANTGELFF. The CDR3 nucleotides are TGTGCCAGCAGCTTAGTCGGGGCAGCGAACACCGGGGAGCTGTTTTTT.

The genes are TRBV7-2 and TRBJ2-6; D is possibly TRBD1 (5 bases). This CDR3 comprises 19 residues. The ends were cut back, 2 bases at V and 2 bases at J, with 19 bases in the middle. CDR1 SGHTA and CDR2 FQGNSA come from the germline V gene. The CDR3: CASSLQGTLLNTGANVLTF. Written as DNA, the CDR3 is TGTGCCAGCAGCTTACAGGGTACGCTGTTGAACACTGGGGCCAACGTCCTGACTTTC. Drawing the rest from reference TRBV7-2 and TRBJ2-6, the complete variable domain is GAGVSQSPSNKVTEKGKDVELRCDPISGHTALYWYRQSLGQGLEFLIYFQGNSAPDKSGLPSDRFSAERTGGSVSTLTIQRTQQEDSAVYLCASSLQGTLLNTGANVLTFGAGSRLTVL.

The rearrangement uses TRBV30 and TRBJ2-1, with 12 positions matching TRBD2. Per the germline V gene, CDR1 is GTSNPN and CDR2 is SVGIG (reference sequence). CDR3 size: 14 residues. Trimming removed 5 bases from V and 9 bases from J; junction bases left unmatched: 8. CDR3 residues: CAWGGRLAGAEQFF. The CDR3 nucleotides read TGTGCCTGGGGGGGGAGACTAGCGGGAGCTGAGCAGTTCTTC.

This clonotype was counted only a few times. It may be a read error: a sequence one base away is much more abundant. The chain uses TRBV10-3 and TRBJ2-2; perhaps TRBD2 as D (6 bases). Germline CDR1 ENHRY, CDR2 SYGVKD. The CDR3 extends over 14 amino acids. The CDR3 sequence is CAIKEGLNTGELVF. Written as DNA, the CDR3 is TGTGCCATCAAGGAGGGGTTGAACACCGGGGAGCTGGTTTTT.

This clonotype came up a few times. This may arise from a read error, as a much more abundant clone is one base away. V gene TRBV12-3 or TRBV12-4 combines with J gene TRBJ2-7; D not certain. Trimming took 5 bases from V and 4 from J, leaving 9 bases between them. The CDR3 loop spans 12 amino acids. This CDR3 reads CASSAPWYEQYF. CDR3 sequence (DNA): TGTGCCAGCAGTGCCCCATGGTACGAGCAGTACTTC.

For this clonotype: At one boundary the junction diverges from the germline segment, which might be a read error. The V gene is TRBV5-1, the J gene TRBJ1-6; a weak D match, TRBD1 (6 bases). CDR1 is SGHRS and CDR2 is YFSETQ in the germline V gene. The CDR3 consists of 14 residues. CDR3 sequence (DNA): TGCGCCAGCAGCTCCAGGACAGATAATTCCCCCCTCCACTTT. Its translation: CASSSRTDNSPLHF.

Notes on this clonotype: One end of the junction varies from germline; a read error may be responsible. The chain joins TRBV12-3 or TRBV12-4 to TRBJ2-1, with 7 bases lining up with TRBD2. CDR3 length: 18 residues. The CDR3 coding sequence is TGTGCCAGCAGCTTAGAGCTCGGAGCGGGGAGCTCCTACAATGAGCAGTTCTTC. Translation: CASSLELGAGSSYNEQFF.

The chain recombines TRBV18 with TRBJ2-1; 8 nucleotides line up with TRBD1. The germline V gene encodes CDR1 KGHSH and CDR2 LQKENI. V dropped 6 bases and J dropped 0; count of bases not matched to a gene: 1. The CDR3 covers 14 residues. The CDR3 spells CASSQGASYNEQFF. DNA of the CDR3: TGTGCCAGCTCCCAGGGGGCCTCCTACAATGAGCAGTTCTTC.

This clonotype was recorded once. This chain joins TRBV7-6 and TRBJ2-3; D is possibly TRBD2 (7 bases). The germline V and J ends were trimmed by 5 bases and 11 bases, with 17 bases remaining between them. CDR3 length: 13 amino acids. Germline lookup yields CDR1 SGHVS and CDR2 FNYEAQ. CDR3 in amino acids: CASSQQGGQRQYF. DNA for the CDR3: TGTGCCAGCAGCCAACAGGGAGGGCAAAGGCAGTATTTT.

The chain employs TRBV28 and TRBJ1-4; 7 bases are shared with TRBD1. V shed 4 bases, J shed 8 bases, and the junction held 7 bases outside the gene matches. The CDR3 extends over 14 amino acids. Germline CDR1 reads MDHEN; CDR2 reads SYDVKM. CDR3 protein: CASSWGAGGEKLFF. CDR3 DNA sequence: TGTGCCAGCAGTTGGGGGGCAGGGGGAGAAAAACTGTTTTTT.

This clonotype has more than one count but fewer than ten. The rearrangement uses TRBV6-1 and TRBJ1-3; tentative D call: TRBD1 (6 bases). V was trimmed by 7 bases and J by 1 base, leaving 14 bases between them. The CDR3 loop spans 15 amino acids. Germline V gives CDR1 MNHNS, CDR2 SASEGT. The CDR3 region is CASKSQGISGNTIYF. The CDR3 DNA reads as TGTGCCAGCAAGTCTCAGGGGATATCTGGAAACACCATATATTTT.

This clonotype was recorded a few times. Given a much more abundant clone one base away, this may be a read error. This chain uses TRBV7-3 with TRBJ2-3, with unresolved D. The J call could be wrong; TRBJ1-5 is a better fit for the DNA end. CDR1 SGHTA and CDR2 FQGTGA come from the germline V gene. The CDR3 runs to 15 residues. As DNA, the CDR3 is TGTGCCAGCAGCTTACTGGGATCTAGCACAGATACGCAGCATTTT. Translation: CASSLLGSSTDTQHF.

V gene TRBV2 combines with J gene TRBJ1-1; TRBD1 might be the D (5 bases). This CDR3 comprises 16 residues. The germline V gene has CDR1 SNHLY and CDR2 FYNNEI. Trimming removed 6 bases at V and 5 bases at J, with 22 bases between. CDR3 in amino acids: CASRPGYGGGETEAFF. The CDR3 DNA sequence: TGTGCCAGCAGGCCGGGGTACGGGGGAGGGGAAACTGAAGCTTTCTTT.

Turning to this clonotype: Mismatch with germline at one junction end may stem from a read error. The rearrangement uses TRBV27 and TRBJ2-7; a weak D match, TRBD2 (5 bases). This CDR3 is built from 14 residues. CDR1 and CDR2 from the germline V gene are MNHEY and SMNVEV (reference sequence). CDR3 coding DNA: TGTGCCGGCAGTTTATCTGGACTTACCTACGAGCAGTACTTC. It encodes CAGSLSGLTYEQYF.

This clonotype has ten or more counts. This chain joins TRBV7-6 and TRBJ2-2; D not resolved. This CDR3 has 12 amino acids. Germline lookup yields CDR1 SGHVS and CDR2 FNYEAQ. Trimming left V 1 base short and J 7 bases short, with 4 bases between. CDR3 residues: CASSLGIGELFF. CDR3 in DNA: TGTGCCAGCAGCTTAGGGATCGGGGAGCTGTTTTTT.